The rows below give T cell receptor beta chains drawn from one sample of a study of pediatric ulcerative colitis. Sequencing used immunoSEQ multiplex PCR; TCRdb keeps in-frame clones, though not all of them. In the table there are some 25,000 clones, about 67% of which are singletons. Sequenced input: gut tissue. Receptors originate from a boy aged 5-17 years with severe ulcerative colitis. Both conserved end residues are part of each CDR3. D genes are given only for firm matches. Where a row states a size, it is once, few, many or the class of an expanded clone; other rows omit it.

-	TRBD1	TRBV5-6	TRBJ1-5	CASRPYRDRNQPQHF	TGTGCCAGCAGACCCTACCGGGACAGAAATCAGCCCCAGCATTTT
-	TRBD2	TRBV5-1	TRBJ2-7	CASSLSGGSYEQYF	TGCGCCAGCAGCCTAAGCGGGGGATCCTACGAGCAGTACTTC
medium-sized	TRBD2	TRBV2	TRBJ2-7	CASRGLAARAYEQYF	TGTGCCAGCAGGGGACTAGCGGCCCGGGCCTACGAGCAGTACTTC
-	TRBD2	TRBV19	TRBJ2-7	CASSLSSSGTIYEQYF	TGTGCCAGTAGTTTAAGTTCTAGCGGGACGATCTACGAGCAGTACTTC
-	-	TRBV10-3	TRBJ1-1	CAISESITGVNTEAFF	TGTGCCATCAGTGAGTCGATCACCGGTGTGAACACTGAAGCTTTCTTT
few	-	TRBV2	TRBJ2-2	CAILGPGELFF	TGTGCCATTCTCGGTCCCGGGGAGCTGTTTTTT
-	TRBD1	TRBV30	TRBJ1-5	CASRQGAGNQPQHF	TGTGCTTCGCGCCAGGGGGCTGGTAATCAGCCCCAGCATTTT
-	-	TRBV9	TRBJ2-7	CASSSEPSYEQYF	TGTGCCAGCAGCTCAGAGCCCAGCTACGAGCAGTACTTC
-	TRBD2	TRBV11-2	TRBJ2-1	CASSYPSGTGLGEQFF	TGTGCCAGCAGCTACCCTAGCGGGACGGGTCTCGGTGAGCAGTTCTTC
-	-	TRBV7-9	TRBJ2-7	CASSLYQEAYEQYF	TGTGCCAGCAGCTTATATCAGGAAGCCTACGAGCAGTACTTC
few	TRBD2	TRBV7-6	TRBJ2-3	CASSFSGKADTQYF	TGTGCCAGCAGCTTTAGCGGGAAGGCAGATACGCAGTATTTT
-	-	TRBV6-4	TRBJ2-2	CASSDSVANTGELFF	TGTGCCAGCAGTGACTCAGTCGCGAACACCGGGGAGCTGTTTTTT
few	-	TRBV2	TRBJ1-1	CASSGLTGRGTEAFF	TGTGCCAGCAGTGGCCTCACCGGTAGAGGCACTGAAGCTTTCTTT
-	-	TRBV7-6	TRBJ2-7	CASSPEVGSYEQYF	TGTGCCAGCAGCCCCGAGGTGGGCTCCTACGAGCAGTACTTC
-	TRBD2	TRBV7-8	TRBJ2-7	CASSTRTSGMVDEQYF	TGTGCCAGCAGCACCCGGACTAGCGGAATGGTGGACGAGCAGTACTTC
few	TRBD2	TRBV11-2	TRBJ2-7	CASSPQREFSYEQYF	TGTGCCAGCAGCCCACAGCGGGAGTTCTCCTACGAGCAGTACTTC
-	TRBD1	TRBV5-4	TRBJ2-1	CASSLVWDRVYNEQFF	TGTGCCAGCAGCTTGGTCTGGGACAGGGTCTACAATGAGCAGTTCTTC
-	-	TRBV6-5	TRBJ2-7	CASSYVRDSGEQYF	TGTGCCAGCAGTTACGTCCGAGACTCTGGTGAGCAGTACTTC